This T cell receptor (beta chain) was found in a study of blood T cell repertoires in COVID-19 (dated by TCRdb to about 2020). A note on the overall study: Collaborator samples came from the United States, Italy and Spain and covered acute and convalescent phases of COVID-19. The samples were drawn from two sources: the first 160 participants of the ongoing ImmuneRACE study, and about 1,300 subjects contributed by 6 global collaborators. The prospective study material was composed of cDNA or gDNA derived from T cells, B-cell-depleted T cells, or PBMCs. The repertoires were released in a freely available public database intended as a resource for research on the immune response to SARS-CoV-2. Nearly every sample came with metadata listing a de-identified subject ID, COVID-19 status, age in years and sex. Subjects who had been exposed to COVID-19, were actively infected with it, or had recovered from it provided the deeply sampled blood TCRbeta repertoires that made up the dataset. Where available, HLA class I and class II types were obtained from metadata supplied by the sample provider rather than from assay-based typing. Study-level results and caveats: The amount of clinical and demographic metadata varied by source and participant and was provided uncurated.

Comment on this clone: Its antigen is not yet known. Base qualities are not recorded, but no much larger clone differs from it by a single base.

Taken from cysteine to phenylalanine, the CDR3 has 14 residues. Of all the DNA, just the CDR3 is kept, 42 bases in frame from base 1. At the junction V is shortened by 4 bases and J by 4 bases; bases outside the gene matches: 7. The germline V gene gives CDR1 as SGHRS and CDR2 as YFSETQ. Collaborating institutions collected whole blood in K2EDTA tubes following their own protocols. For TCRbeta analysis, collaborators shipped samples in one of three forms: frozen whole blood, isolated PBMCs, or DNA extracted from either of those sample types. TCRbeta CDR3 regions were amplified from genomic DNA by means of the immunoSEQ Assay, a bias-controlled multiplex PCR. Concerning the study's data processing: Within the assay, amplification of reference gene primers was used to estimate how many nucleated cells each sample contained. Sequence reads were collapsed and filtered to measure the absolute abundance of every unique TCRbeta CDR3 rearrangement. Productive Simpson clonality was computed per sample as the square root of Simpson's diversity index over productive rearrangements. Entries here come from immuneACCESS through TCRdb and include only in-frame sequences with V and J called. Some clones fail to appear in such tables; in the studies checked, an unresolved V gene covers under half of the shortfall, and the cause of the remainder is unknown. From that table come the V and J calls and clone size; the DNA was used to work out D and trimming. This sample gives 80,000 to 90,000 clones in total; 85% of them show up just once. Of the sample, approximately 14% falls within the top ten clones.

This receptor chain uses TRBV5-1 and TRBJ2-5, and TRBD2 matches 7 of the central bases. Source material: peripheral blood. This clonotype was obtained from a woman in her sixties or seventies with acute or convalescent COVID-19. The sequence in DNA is TGCGCCAGCAGCCGGGACTACCCCCCAGAGACCCAGTACTTC. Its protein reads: CASSRDYPPETQYF.